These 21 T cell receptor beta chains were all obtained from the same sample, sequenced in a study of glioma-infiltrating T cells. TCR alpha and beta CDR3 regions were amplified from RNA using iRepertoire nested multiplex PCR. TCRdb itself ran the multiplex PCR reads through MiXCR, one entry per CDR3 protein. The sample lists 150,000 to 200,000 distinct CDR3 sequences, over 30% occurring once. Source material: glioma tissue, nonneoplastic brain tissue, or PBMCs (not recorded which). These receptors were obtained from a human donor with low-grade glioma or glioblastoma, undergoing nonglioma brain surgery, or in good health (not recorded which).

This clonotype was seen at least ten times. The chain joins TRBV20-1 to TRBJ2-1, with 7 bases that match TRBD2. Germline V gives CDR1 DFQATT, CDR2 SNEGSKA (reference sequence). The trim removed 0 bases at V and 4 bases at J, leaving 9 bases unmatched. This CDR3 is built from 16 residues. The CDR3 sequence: CSARDLPTSLYNEQFF. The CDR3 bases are TGCAGTGCTAGAGATCTTCCGACTAGCCTGTACAATGAGCAGTTCTTC.

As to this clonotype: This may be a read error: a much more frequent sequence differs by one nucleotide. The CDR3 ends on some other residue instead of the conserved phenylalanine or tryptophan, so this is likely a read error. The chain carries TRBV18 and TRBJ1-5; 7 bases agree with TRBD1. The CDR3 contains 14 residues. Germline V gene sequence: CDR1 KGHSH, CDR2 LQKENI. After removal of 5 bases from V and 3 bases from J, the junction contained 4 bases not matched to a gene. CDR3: CASSSGTANQPQHS. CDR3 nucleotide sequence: TGTGCCAGCTCATCCGGGACAGCCAATCAGCCCCAGCATTCT.

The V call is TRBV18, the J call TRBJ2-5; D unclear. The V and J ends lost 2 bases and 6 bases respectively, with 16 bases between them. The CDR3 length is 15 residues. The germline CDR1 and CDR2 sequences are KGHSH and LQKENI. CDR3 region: CASSPTVFMGKTQYF. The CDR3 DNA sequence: TGTGCCAGCTCACCAACAGTCTTCATGGGGAAGACCCAGTACTTC.

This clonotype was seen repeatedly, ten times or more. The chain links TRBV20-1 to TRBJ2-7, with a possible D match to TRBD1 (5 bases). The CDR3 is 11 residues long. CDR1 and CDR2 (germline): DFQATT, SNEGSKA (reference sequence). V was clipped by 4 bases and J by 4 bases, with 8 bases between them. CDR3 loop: CSAKQVYEQYF. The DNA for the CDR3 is TGCAGTGCTAAACAGGTTTACGAGCAGTACTTC.

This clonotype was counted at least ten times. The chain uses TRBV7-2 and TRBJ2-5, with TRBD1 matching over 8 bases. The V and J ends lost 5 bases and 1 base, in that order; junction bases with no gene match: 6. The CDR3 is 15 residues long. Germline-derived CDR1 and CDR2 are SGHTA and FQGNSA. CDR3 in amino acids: CASSPRTGSQETQYF. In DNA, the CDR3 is TGTGCCAGCAGCCCAAGGACAGGGTCCCAAGAGACCCAGTACTTC.

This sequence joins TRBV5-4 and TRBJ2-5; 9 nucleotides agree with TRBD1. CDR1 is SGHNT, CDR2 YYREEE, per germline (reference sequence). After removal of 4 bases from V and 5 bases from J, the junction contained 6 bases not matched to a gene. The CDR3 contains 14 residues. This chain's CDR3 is CASSAQGAAETQYF. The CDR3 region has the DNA TGTGCCAGCAGCGCACAGGGGGCGGCGGAGACCCAGTACTTC.

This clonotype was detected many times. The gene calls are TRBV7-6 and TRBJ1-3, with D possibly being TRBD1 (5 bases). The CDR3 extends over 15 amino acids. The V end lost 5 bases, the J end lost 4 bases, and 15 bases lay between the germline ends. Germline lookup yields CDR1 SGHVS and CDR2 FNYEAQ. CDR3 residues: CASSITGTQGNTIYF. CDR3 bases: TGTGCCAGCAGCATTACCGGGACCCAAGGAAACACCATATATTTT. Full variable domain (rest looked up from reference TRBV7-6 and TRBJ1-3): GAGVSQSPRYKVTKRGQDVALRCDPISGHVSLYWYRQALGQGPEFLTYFNYEAQQDKSGLPNDRFSAERPEGSISTLTIQRTEQRDSAMYRCASSITGTQGNTIYFGEGSWLTVV.

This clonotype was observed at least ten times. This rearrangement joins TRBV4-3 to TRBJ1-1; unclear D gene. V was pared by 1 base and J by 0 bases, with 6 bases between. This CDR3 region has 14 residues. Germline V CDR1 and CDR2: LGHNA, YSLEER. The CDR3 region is CASSQAVMNTEAFF. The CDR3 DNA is TGCGCCAGCAGCCAAGCGGTTATGAACACTGAAGCTTTCTTT.

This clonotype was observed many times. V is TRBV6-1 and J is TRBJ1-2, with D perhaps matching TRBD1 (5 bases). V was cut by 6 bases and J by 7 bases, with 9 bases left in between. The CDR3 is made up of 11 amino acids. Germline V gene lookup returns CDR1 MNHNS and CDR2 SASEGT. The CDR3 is CASSLQGGYTF. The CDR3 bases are TGTGCCAGCAGCCTCCAGGGTGGCTACACCTTC.

The CDR3 DNA follows: TGCAGCGTCTTAGGACTAGCGGGTGTTATAGCCTACGAGCAGTACTTC. Encoded protein: CSVLGLAGVIAYEQYF. This chain joins TRBV29-1 and TRBJ2-7; TRBD2 matches at 11 bases. The CDR3 runs 16 residues. Unmatched junction bases numbered 12, after V lost 6 bases and J lost 2 bases. In germline, CDR1 is SQVTM, CDR2 ANQGSEA.

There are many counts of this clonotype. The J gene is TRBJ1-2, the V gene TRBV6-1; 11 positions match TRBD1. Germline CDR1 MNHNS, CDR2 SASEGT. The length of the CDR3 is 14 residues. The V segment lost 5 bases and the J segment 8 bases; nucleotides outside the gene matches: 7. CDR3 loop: CASSYGDRGNGYTF. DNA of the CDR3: TGTGCCAGCAGTTACGGGGACAGGGGGAACGGCTACACCTTC.

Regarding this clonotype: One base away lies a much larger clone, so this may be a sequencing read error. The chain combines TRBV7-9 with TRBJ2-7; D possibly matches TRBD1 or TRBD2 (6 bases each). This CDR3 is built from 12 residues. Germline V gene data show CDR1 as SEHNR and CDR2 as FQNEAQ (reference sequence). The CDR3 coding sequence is TGTGCCAGCAGCTTATCGGGGGCCGAGCACTACTTC. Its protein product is CASSLSGAEHYF. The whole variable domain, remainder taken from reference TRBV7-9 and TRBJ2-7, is DTGVSQNPRHKITKRGQNVTFRCDPISEHNRLYWYRQTLGQGPEFLTYFQNEAQLEKSRLLSDRFSAERPKGSFSTLEIQRTEQGDSAMYLCASSLSGAEHYFGPGTRLTVT.

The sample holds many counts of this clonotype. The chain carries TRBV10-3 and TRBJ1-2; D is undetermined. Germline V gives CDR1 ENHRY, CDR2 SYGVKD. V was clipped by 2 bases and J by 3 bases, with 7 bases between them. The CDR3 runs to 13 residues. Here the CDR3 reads CAISEKDYYGYTF. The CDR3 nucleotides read TGTGCCATCAGTGAGAAGGATTACTATGGCTACACCTTC.

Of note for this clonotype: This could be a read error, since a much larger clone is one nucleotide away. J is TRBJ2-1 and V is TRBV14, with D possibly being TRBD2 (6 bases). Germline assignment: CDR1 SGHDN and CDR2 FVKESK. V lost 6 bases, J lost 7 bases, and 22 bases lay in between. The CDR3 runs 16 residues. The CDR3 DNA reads TGTGCCAGCAGTTCCCATAGCCTAGCGTTATTGAATGAGCAGTTCTTC. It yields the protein CASSSHSLALLNEQFF. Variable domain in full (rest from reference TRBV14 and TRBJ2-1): EAGVTQFPSHSVIEKGQTVTLRCDPISGHDNLYWYRRVMGKEIKFLLHFVKESKQDESGMPNNRFLAERTGGTYSTLKVQPAELEDSGVYFCASSSHSLALLNEQFFGPGTRLTVL.

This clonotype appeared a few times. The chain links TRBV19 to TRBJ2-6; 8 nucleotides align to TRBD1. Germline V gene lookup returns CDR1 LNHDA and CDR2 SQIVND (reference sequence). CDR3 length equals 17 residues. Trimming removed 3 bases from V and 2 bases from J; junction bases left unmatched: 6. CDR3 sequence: CASSIATGETGANVLTF. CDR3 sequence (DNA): TGTGCCAGTAGTATTGCGACAGGGGAAACTGGGGCCAACGTCCTGACTTTC.

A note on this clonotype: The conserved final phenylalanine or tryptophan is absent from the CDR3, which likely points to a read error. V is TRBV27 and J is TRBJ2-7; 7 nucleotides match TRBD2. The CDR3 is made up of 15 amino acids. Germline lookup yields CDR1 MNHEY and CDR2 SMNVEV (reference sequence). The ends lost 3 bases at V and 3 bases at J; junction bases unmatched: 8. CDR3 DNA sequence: TGTGCCAGCAGTTTGAGCGGGATCCTAAACTACGAGCAGTACCTC. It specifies CASSLSGILNYEQYL.

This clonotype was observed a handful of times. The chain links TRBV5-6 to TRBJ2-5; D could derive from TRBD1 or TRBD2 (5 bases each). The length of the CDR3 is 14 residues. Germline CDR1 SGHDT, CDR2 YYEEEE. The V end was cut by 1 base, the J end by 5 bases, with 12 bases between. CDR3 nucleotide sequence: TGTGCCAGCAGCTTGCTCTTCAGGGAGGAGACCCAGTACTTC. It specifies CASSLLFREETQYF.

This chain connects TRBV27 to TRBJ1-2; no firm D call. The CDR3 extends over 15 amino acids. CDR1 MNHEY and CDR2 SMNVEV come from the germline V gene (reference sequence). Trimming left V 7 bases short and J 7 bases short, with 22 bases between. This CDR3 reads CASIPECFLNSGYTF. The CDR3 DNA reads TGTGCCAGCATTCCCGAATGCTTCCTTAACAGTGGCTACACCTTC.

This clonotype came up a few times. The CDR3: CASSQTLSGSGQETQYF. CDR3 nucleotide sequence: TGTGCCAGCAGCCAGACCCTTAGCGGGAGCGGACAAGAGACCCAGTACTTC. The rearrangement joins TRBV14 to TRBJ2-5; 9 nucleotides agree with TRBD2. The CDR3 is 17 amino acids. CDR1 is SGHDN and CDR2 is FVKESK in the germline V gene. Trimming at V came to 3 bases and at J to 2 bases, leaving 10 bases not matched to a gene.

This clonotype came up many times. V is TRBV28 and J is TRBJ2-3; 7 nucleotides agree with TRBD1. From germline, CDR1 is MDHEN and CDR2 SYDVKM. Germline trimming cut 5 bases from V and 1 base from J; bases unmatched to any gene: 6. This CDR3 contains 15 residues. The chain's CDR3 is CASSTPGTGTDTQYF. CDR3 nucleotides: TGTGCCAGCAGTACTCCCGGGACAGGCACAGATACGCAGTATTTT.

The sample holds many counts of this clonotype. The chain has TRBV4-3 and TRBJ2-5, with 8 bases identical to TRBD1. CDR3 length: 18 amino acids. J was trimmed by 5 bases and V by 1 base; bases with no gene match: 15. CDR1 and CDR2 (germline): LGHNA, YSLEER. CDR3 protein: CASSQGLGTGQIWETQYF. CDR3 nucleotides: TGCGCCAGCAGCCAAGGCCTCGGGACAGGTCAAATTTGGGAGACCCAGTACTTC.